The 30 T cell receptor beta chains presented below share a single source sample, sequenced in a study of long-term antiretroviral therapy in people with HIV (dated by TCRdb to 2022 to 2024). The immunoSEQ hsTCRB v3.0 assay was used at survey level resolution for TRB variable region sequencing. Entries here come from immuneACCESS through TCRdb and include only in-frame sequences with V and J called. Some clones fail to appear in such tables; in the studies checked, an unresolved V gene covers under half of the shortfall, and the cause of the remainder is unknown. The sample table shows some 13,000 clones, and around 82% are seen once. Of the sample, 13% to 15% falls within the top ten clones. The sequencing here drew on unsorted PBMCs, taken 1.3 years after starting antiretroviral therapy. The receptors derive from a woman under 30 with HIV.

The CDR3 nucleotides are TGTGCCAGCAGCCAAGGTCGCAGTAGCGGGTTAAGGACCCCCTACGAGCAGTACTTC. The encoded protein is CASSQGRSSGLRTPYEQYF. The rearrangement links TRBV14 to TRBJ2-7, with 7 bases that match TRBD2. V dropped 1 base and J dropped 2; count of bases not matched to a gene: 17. The V gene's germline CDR1 is SGHDN and CDR2 FVKESK. The CDR3 has 19 residues.

The chain joins TRBV7-9 to TRBJ1-1, with D perhaps matching TRBD1 (5 bases). Germline CDR1 and CDR2: SEHNR and FQNEAQ (reference sequence). V lost 4 bases and J 7 bases, leaving 22 bases between the germline ends. CDR3 length equals 16 residues. Here the CDR3 reads CASSSRGVSDSDEAFF. CDR3 in DNA: TGTGCCAGCAGCTCGCGGGGGGTTTCGGATTCGGATGAAGCTTTCTTT. The whole variable domain, filled in from reference TRBV7-9 and TRBJ1-1, reads DTGVSQNPRHKITKRGQNVTFRCDPISEHNRLYWYRQTLGQGPEFLTYFQNEAQLEKSRLLSDRFSAERPKGSFSTLEIQRTEQGDSAMYLCASSSRGVSDSDEAFFGQGTRLTVV.

The genes are TRBV27 and TRBJ1-1; the D is unclear. This CDR3 comprises 16 residues. The germline V and J ends were trimmed by 3 bases and 0 bases, with 14 bases remaining between them. Germline values: CDR1 MNHEY, CDR2 SMNVEV (reference sequence). CDR3 in amino acids: CASSLISTPMNTEAFF. Here the CDR3 DNA reads TGTGCCAGCAGTTTGATCTCGACACCAATGAACACTGAAGCTTTCTTT.

The chain couples TRBV7-8 to TRBJ2-7; 9 bases align to TRBD2. Germline loops: CDR1 SGHVS, CDR2 FQNEAQ. The CDR3 runs 15 residues. Trimming at V came to 0 bases and at J to 6 bases, leaving 6 bases not matched to a gene. CDR3 loop: CASSLASSGSTEQYF. The CDR3 DNA sequence: TGTGCCAGCAGCTTAGCCAGTAGCGGGAGCACCGAGCAGTACTTC.

This clone was found once. The chain carries TRBV30 and TRBJ2-2, with D unresolved. CDR3 length: 12 residues. V was shortened by 2 bases and J by 6 bases, with 7 bases between the two germline ends. Germline V lookup: CDR1 GTSNPN, CDR2 SVGIG (reference sequence). This CDR3 reads CAWSMRAGELFF. The DNA for the CDR3 is TGTGCCTGGAGTATGCGCGCCGGGGAGCTGTTTTTT. Combining the CDR3 with reference TRBV30 and TRBJ2-2 gives the whole variable domain SQTIHQWPATLVQPVGSPLSLECTVEGTSNPNLYWYRQAAGRGLQLLFYSVGIGQISSEVPQNLSASRPQDRQFILSSKKLLLSDSGFYLCAWSMRAGELFFGEGSRLTVL.

The chain links TRBV7-9 to TRBJ2-1; no definite D call. The CDR3 has 14 residues. Trimming shortened V by 1 base and J by 0 bases, and 4 bases separated the two germline ends. Germline V gives CDR1 SEHNR, CDR2 FQNEAQ (reference sequence). In DNA form, the CDR3 reads TGTGCCAGCAGCTTAGAAAGCTCCTACAATGAGCAGTTCTTC. It yields the protein CASSLESSYNEQFF.

This clone was recorded only once. In DNA form, the CDR3 reads TGTGCCAGCAGCCAGCCTGGGACAGTCCAAGAGACCCAGTACTTC. It encodes CASSQPGTVQETQYF. The chain is built from TRBV2 and TRBJ2-5; 7 bases map to TRBD1. Looked up from germline, CDR1 is SNHLY and CDR2 is FYNNEI. V lost 6 bases and J lost 1; bases outside the gene matches: 8. CDR3 length: 15 amino acids.

This chain links TRBV9 with TRBJ1-1; a possible D gene is TRBD1 (6 bases). V gave up 0 bases and J gave up 0 bases, with 9 bases separating them. The CDR3 covers 15 residues. Germline CDR1 and CDR2: SGDLS and YYNGEE. CDR3 in amino acids: CASSVGGAVNTEAFF. CDR3 bases: TGTGCCAGCAGCGTAGGGGGGGCGGTGAACACTGAAGCTTTCTTT.

This clone was recorded once. CDR3 region: CASSELETQYF. In nucleotides, the CDR3 is TGTGCCAGCAGCGAACTGGAGACCCAGTACTTC. J is TRBJ2-5 and V is TRBV6-1; D is ambiguous. Between the trimmed V and J ends, which lost 6 bases and 5 bases, there was a span of 7 bases. CDR3 size: 11 residues. The germline gives CDR1 MNHNS, CDR2 SASEGT.

In this sample, this clone is medium-sized. The chain links TRBV28 to TRBJ1-1, with D tentatively TRBD1 (5 bases). Trimming stripped 6 bases from V and 0 bases from J, with 8 bases between. CDR3 length equals 13 residues. Germline assignment: CDR1 MDHEN and CDR2 SYDVKM. The CDR3: CASRGVMNTEAFF. The CDR3 DNA reads TGTGCCAGCAGGGGGGTAATGAACACTGAAGCTTTCTTT.

This sequence joins TRBV20-1 and TRBJ2-1; unclear D gene. Germline V gene data show CDR1 as DFQATT and CDR2 as SNEGSKA (reference sequence). V was cut by 8 bases and J by 5 bases, with 10 bases left in between. This CDR3 region has 11 residues. CDR3 in amino acids: CSLLENNEQFF. The CDR3 DNA is TGCAGTCTATTAGAAAACAATGAGCAGTTCTTC.

V usage is TRBV30 and J usage is TRBJ1-5; D uncertain. The V gene lost 3 bases and the J gene lost 3 bases, with 9 bases spanning the gap. The CDR3 runs to 13 residues. The germline V gene encodes CDR1 GTSNPN and CDR2 SVGIG (reference sequence). In DNA form, the CDR3 reads TGTGCCTGGAGCGCCTCGTACAATCAGCCCCAGCATTTT. Protein product: CAWSASYNQPQHF.

CDR3 in DNA: TGTGCCAGCTCACCGTACGGGAGGCCCGAGACCCAGTACTTC. It encodes CASSPYGRPETQYF. The rearrangement uses TRBV18 and TRBJ2-5, with TRBD2 matching 7 bases. After removal of 3 bases from V and 5 bases from J, the junction contained 6 bases not matched to a gene. This CDR3 comprises 14 residues. Per the germline V gene, CDR1 is KGHSH and CDR2 is LQKENI. Based on the CDR3 plus reference TRBV18 and TRBJ2-5, the full variable domain is NAGVMQNPRHLVRRRGQEARLRCSPMKGHSHVYWYRQLPEEGLKFMVYLQKENIIDESGMPKERFSAEFPKEGPSILRIQQVVRGDSAAYFCASSPYGRPETQYFGPGTRLLVL.

This clone appeared a few times. The CDR3 nucleotides read TGCGCCAGCAGCTCGGTAGGAGGGAACACTGAAGCTTTCTTT. Encoded protein: CASSSVGGNTEAFF. The chain combines TRBV5-1 with TRBJ1-1; the D is unclear. V was pared by 3 bases and J by 1 base, with 10 bases between. The CDR3 has 14 residues. Germline CDR1 is SGHRS and CDR2 is YFSETQ.

This clone is medium-sized in the sample. The CDR3 DNA follows: TGTGCCAGCAGTTTATCGGGCGGGAACACTGAAGCTTTCTTT. It encodes CASSLSGGNTEAFF. This sequence joins TRBV28 and TRBJ1-1; D is ambiguous. The V gene's germline CDR1 is MDHEN and CDR2 SYDVKM. The CDR3 has 14 amino acids. V lost 1 base, J lost 1 base, and 7 bases lay in between.

This chain joins TRBV30 and TRBJ2-7, with TRBD2 identical over 10 bases. The CDR3 length is 14 residues. V gave up 2 bases and J gave up 4 bases; unmatched junction bases: 5. Germline V gives CDR1 GTSNPN, CDR2 SVGIG (reference sequence). The CDR3 is CAWSTAGGPYEQYF. For the CDR3, the DNA is TGTGCCTGGAGTACAGCGGGAGGGCCATACGAGCAGTACTTC.

The chain couples TRBV7-2 to TRBJ2-5; D call uncertain. The CDR3 is 14 residues long. V lost 3 bases, J lost 5 bases, and 13 bases lay in between. Germline V gives CDR1 SGHTA, CDR2 FQGNSA. For the CDR3, the DNA is TGTGCCAGCAGCTTTTCGATAGGTCGGGAGACCCAGTACTTC. It yields the protein CASSFSIGRETQYF.

This chain uses TRBV28 with TRBJ1-2; the match to TRBD1 covers 7 bases. The germline V gene has CDR1 MDHEN and CDR2 SYDVKM. The CDR3 runs 17 residues. Unmatched junction bases numbered 13, after V lost 6 bases and J lost 0 bases. The CDR3 sequence: CASSARQGRGTNYGYTF. CDR3 sequence (DNA): TGTGCCAGCAGCGCGAGACAGGGTAGGGGTACTAACTATGGCTACACCTTC.

CDR3 sequence: CASSSRSGHEQYF. The CDR3 DNA is TGTGCCAGCAGCTCACGGTCGGGGCACGAGCAGTACTTC. The chain has TRBV7-3 and TRBJ2-7; the D call may be TRBD1 or TRBD2 (5 bases each). Germline values: CDR1 SGHTA, CDR2 FQGTGA. The CDR3 length is 13 residues. Trimming took off 4 bases at V and 5 bases at J, with 12 bases between the two ends.

J is TRBJ1-5 and V is TRBV4-3; D gene uncertain. This CDR3 has 16 residues. Deletions cut 0 bases from V and 4 bases from J, with 13 bases between. From germline, CDR1 is LGHNA and CDR2 YSLEER. This CDR3 is CASSQDQANANQPQHF. The CDR3, as DNA: TGCGCCAGCAGCCAAGATCAGGCTAACGCAAATCAGCCCCAGCATTTT.

This chain uses TRBV5-1 with TRBJ1-4, with D unclear. Germline V gene lookup returns CDR1 SGHRS and CDR2 YFSETQ. Trimming took 5 bases from V and 3 from J, leaving 8 bases between them. The CDR3 has 13 residues. CDR3 sequence (DNA): TGCGCCAGCAGTGAGGTATCTAATGAAAAACTGTTTTTT. Protein sequence: CASSEVSNEKLFF. Filled out from reference TRBV5-1 and TRBJ1-4, the complete variable domain reads KAGVTQTPRYLIKTRGQQVTLSCSPISGHRSVSWYQQTPGQGLQFLFEYFSETQRNKGNFPGRFSGRQFSNSRSEMNVSTLELGDSALYLCASSEVSNEKLFFGSGTQLSVL.

The rearrangement links TRBV27 to TRBJ2-6; tentative D call: TRBD2 (5 bases). The CDR3 contains 16 residues. CDR1 and CDR2 from the germline V gene are MNHEY and SMNVEV (reference sequence). Trimming shortened V by 10 bases and J by 3 bases, and 19 bases separated the two germline ends. The CDR3 region is CATSSTDYDGANVLTF. CDR3 bases: TGTGCCACTTCAAGTACCGACTACGATGGGGCCAACGTCCTGACTTTC.

The chain recombines TRBV30 with TRBJ1-1; the D is unclear. V was clipped by 0 bases and J by 5 bases, with 4 bases between them. CDR3 length equals 11 residues. Germline CDR1 and CDR2: GTSNPN and SVGIG (reference sequence). The CDR3 nucleotides are TGTGCCTGGAGTGTACTAACTGAAGCTTTCTTT. Its protein product is CAWSVLTEAFF.

The genes are TRBV6-1 and TRBJ1-2; tentatively, D is TRBD1 (6 bases). Trimming shortened V by 8 bases and J by 0 bases, and 10 bases separated the two germline ends. Germline CDR1 reads MNHNS; CDR2 reads SASEGT. The CDR3 length is 13 residues. The CDR3 sequence: CASLRTANYGYTF. CDR3 coding DNA: TGTGCCAGCTTACGGACAGCTAACTATGGCTACACCTTC.

V is TRBV27 and J is TRBJ1-2; no definite D call. CDR1 and CDR2 from the germline V gene are MNHEY and SMNVEV (reference sequence). This CDR3 region has 13 residues. The V end lost 2 bases, the J end lost 4 bases, and 8 bases lay between the germline ends. The DNA of the CDR3 is TGTGCCAGCAGTTTACACTCCGGCTATGGCTACACCTTC. Protein product: CASSLHSGYGYTF.

CDR3 sequence reads: CASSPYSNQPQHF. The DNA of the CDR3 is TGTGCCAGCAGTCCTTATAGCAATCAGCCCCAGCATTTT. The gene calls are TRBV6-5 and TRBJ1-5; D uncertain. Trimming left V 5 bases short and J 0 bases short, with 5 bases between. In germline, CDR1 is MNHEY, CDR2 SVGAGI. The CDR3 has 13 amino acids.

The rearrangement joins TRBV4-2 to TRBJ2-6; D call uncertain. Germline CDR1 and CDR2: LGHNA and YNFKEQ. V lost 0 bases and J 0 bases, leaving 15 bases between the germline ends. The CDR3 has 19 amino acids. CDR3 in amino acids: CASSQDSAPSISGANVLTF. CDR3 DNA sequence: TGTGCCAGCAGCCAAGATTCAGCGCCATCGATCTCTGGGGCCAACGTCCTGACTTTC.

V is TRBV7-9 and J is TRBJ1-6, with TRBD1 identical over 9 bases. J lost 6 bases, V lost 4 bases, and 1 base had no gene match. This CDR3 region has 14 residues. The germline V gene encodes CDR1 SEHNR and CDR2 FQNEAQ (reference sequence). The CDR3 here is CASSWGQGNSPLHF. Here the CDR3 DNA reads TGTGCCAGCAGCTGGGGACAGGGTAATTCACCCCTCCACTTT.

This clone has just a few counts. The rearrangement uses TRBV5-1 and TRBJ1-2; perhaps TRBD1 as D (5 bases). CDR3 length: 13 amino acids. The germline gives CDR1 SGHRS, CDR2 YFSETQ. V lost 6 bases, J lost 6 bases, and 15 bases lay in between. CDR3 DNA: TGCGCCAGCAACCGTGGGCAGGGAGATGGCTACACCTTC. Its protein product is CASNRGQGDGYTF.

CDR3 sequence: CAWSVTLLLAGGREQFF. The CDR3, as DNA: TGTGCCTGGAGCGTTACTCTTCTACTAGCGGGTGGGAGAGAGCAGTTCTTC. This rearrangement joins TRBV30 to TRBJ2-1, with 9 bases identical to TRBD2. The CDR3 spans 17 residues. The germline V gene has CDR1 GTSNPN and CDR2 SVGIG (reference sequence). V dropped 3 bases and J dropped 10; count of bases not matched to a gene: 19.